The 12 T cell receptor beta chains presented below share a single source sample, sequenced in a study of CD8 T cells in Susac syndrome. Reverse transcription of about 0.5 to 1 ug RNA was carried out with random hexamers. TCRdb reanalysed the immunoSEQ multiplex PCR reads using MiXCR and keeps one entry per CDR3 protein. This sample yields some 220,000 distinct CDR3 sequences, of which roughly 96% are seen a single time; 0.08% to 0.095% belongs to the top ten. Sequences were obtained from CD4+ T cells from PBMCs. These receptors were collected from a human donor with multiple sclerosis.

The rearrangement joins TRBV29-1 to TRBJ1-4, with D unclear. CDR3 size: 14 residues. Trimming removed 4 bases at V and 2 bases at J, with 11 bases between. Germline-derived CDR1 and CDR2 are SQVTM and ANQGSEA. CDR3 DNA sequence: TGCAGCGTTGGGGGTGAAGGGACTAATGAAAAACTGTTTTTT. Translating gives CSVGGEGTNEKLFF.

The chain's CDR3 is CSASNLGGAEAFF. The CDR3 DNA sequence: TGCAGTGCTAGTAACCTCGGGGGCGCTGAAGCTTTCTTT. The chain is built from TRBV20-1 and TRBJ1-1; tentative D call: TRBD1 (6 bases). V lost 3 bases and J lost 6, with 14 bases in between. Germline loops: CDR1 DFQATT, CDR2 SNEGSKA (reference sequence). CDR3 length: 13 amino acids.

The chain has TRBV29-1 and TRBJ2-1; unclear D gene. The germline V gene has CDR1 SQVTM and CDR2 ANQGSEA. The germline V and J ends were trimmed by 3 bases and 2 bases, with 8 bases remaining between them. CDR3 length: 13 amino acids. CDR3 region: CSVDGPAYNEQFF. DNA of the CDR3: TGCAGCGTTGACGGGCCGGCCTACAATGAGCAGTTCTTC.

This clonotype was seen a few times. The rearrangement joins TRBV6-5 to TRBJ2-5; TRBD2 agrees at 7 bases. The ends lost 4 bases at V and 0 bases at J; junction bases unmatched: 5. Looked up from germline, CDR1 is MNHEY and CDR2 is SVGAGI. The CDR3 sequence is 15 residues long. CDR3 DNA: TGTGCCAGCAGTTTAGTAGCGGGTAACCAAGAGACCCAGTACTTC. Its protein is CASSLVAGNQETQYF.

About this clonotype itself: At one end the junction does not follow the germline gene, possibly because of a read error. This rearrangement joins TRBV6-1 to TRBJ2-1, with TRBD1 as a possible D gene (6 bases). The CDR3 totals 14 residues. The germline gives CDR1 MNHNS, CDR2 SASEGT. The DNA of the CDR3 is TGTGCCAGCAGGTGGGGCAGGGGATACACTGAGCAGTTCTTC. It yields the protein CASRWGRGYTEQFF.

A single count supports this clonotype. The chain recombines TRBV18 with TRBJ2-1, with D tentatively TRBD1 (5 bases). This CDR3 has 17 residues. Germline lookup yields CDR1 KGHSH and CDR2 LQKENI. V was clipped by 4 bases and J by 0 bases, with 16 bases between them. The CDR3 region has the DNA TGTGCCAGCTCACTAGATAAGGGGCCAAGCTCCTACAATGAGCAGTTCTTC. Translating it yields CASSLDKGPSSYNEQFF.

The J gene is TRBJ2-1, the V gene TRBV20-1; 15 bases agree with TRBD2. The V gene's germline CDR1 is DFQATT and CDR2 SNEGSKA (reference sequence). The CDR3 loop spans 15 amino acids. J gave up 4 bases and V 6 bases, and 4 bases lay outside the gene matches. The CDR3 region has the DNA TGCAGTGCCGGGACTAGCGGGAGGTTATACAATGAGCAGTTCTTC. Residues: CSAGTSGRLYNEQFF.

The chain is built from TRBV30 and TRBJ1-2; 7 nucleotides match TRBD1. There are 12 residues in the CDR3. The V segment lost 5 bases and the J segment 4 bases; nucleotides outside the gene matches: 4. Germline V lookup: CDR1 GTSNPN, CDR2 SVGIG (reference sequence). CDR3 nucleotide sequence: TGTGCCTGGCGACAGGGAGTCTATGGCTACACCTTC. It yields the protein CAWRQGVYGYTF.

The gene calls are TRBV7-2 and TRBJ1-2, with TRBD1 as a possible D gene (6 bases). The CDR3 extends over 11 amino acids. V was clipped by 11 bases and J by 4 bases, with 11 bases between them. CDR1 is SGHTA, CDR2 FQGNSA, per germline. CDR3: CARQGSYGYTF. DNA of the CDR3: TGTGCCCGGCAGGGGAGCTATGGCTACACCTTC.

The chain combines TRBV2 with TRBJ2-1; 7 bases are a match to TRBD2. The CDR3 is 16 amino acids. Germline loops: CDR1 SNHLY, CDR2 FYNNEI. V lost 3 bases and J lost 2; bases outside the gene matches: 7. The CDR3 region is CASSETSPLTYNEQFF. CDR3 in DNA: TGTGCCAGCAGTGAGACTAGCCCTCTAACCTACAATGAGCAGTTCTTC.

CDR3 loop: CASSSRRDPDDEQFF. CDR3 sequence (DNA): TGTGCCAGCAGCAGCCGACGGGACCCCGATGATGAGCAGTTCTTC. The V gene is TRBV5-4, the J gene TRBJ2-1; D tentatively fits TRBD1 or TRBD2 (5 bases each). CDR3 size: 15 residues. Germline V gene data show CDR1 as SGHNT and CDR2 as YYREEE (reference sequence). The ends were cut back, 4 bases at V and 8 bases at J, with 19 bases in the middle. Combining the CDR3 with reference TRBV5-4 and TRBJ2-1 gives the whole variable domain ETGVTQSPTHLIKTRGQQVTLRCSSQSGHNTVSWYQQALGQGPQFIFQYYREEENGRGNFPPRFSGLQFPNYSSELNVNALELDDSALYLCASSSRRDPDDEQFFGPGTRLTVL.

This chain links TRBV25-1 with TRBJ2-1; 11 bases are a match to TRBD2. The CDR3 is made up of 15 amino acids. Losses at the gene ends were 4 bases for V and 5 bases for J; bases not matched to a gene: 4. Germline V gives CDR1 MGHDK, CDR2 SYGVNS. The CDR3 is CASSVTTSGNNEQFF. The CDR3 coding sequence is TGTGCCAGCAGTGTGACGACTAGCGGGAACAATGAGCAGTTCTTC.